The T cell receptor beta chain described here comes from a study of blood T cell repertoires in COVID-19. There are 14 residues in the CDR3. Germline CDR1 and CDR2: SGHRS and YFSETQ. The germline V and J ends were trimmed by 2 bases and 2 bases, with 10 bases remaining between them. A few counts support this clone. Data came from immunoSEQ multiplex PCR; TCRdb stores just in-frame clones and leaves some out. Of fewer than 300,000 clones in the sample, roughly 92% were seen once. The chain has TRBV5-1 and TRBJ1-1; D may be TRBD1 (5 bases). Material: peripheral blood. The receptor's source is a woman aged 25 to 45 with COVID-19, enrolled during active disease. DNA for the CDR3: TGCGCCAGCAGCTTCCAGACAGCTAACACTGAAGCTTTCTTT. This gives the protein CASSFQTANTEAFF.